This TCR beta chain originates from a study of Graves' ophthalmopathy and Graves' hyperthyroidism. Many counts were recorded for this clonotype. Its antigen is unknown. Each diagnosis was determined on the basis of clinical symptoms, serum thyroxine, TRAb, thyroid ultrasound and orbital computed tomography. Isolation of PBMCs was performed using 9.5 to 10 ml of fresh peripheral blood. Broader study findings: A 13-signature model separated ophthalmopathy from stable hyperthyroidism, just over 85% sensitivity, just over 80% specificity.

Germline CDR1 and CDR2: SGDLS and YYNGEE. J gave up 8 bases and V 3 bases, and 9 bases lay outside the gene matches. This CDR3 has 15 amino acids. From RNA, the CDR3 regions of TCR beta chains were amplified and sequenced. An initial RT-PCR round employing HTBI primers preceded a second-round multiplex PCR. Each CDR3 protein is one row after TCRdb ran MiXCR on the multiplex PCR reads. The sample comprises 400,000 to 450,000 distinct CDR3 sequences, approximately 21% of which are singletons, and under 3% rests with the top ten. This clonotype originated in a woman between 18 and 30 years old with stable Graves' hyperthyroidism. The material sequenced was peripheral blood. The chain joins TRBV9 to TRBJ1-2, with TRBD1 matching 11 bases. The CDR3: CASSAKGQGGVGYTF. The DNA of the CDR3 is TGTGCCAGCAGCGCCAAGGGACAGGGGGGTGTCGGCTACACCTTC.